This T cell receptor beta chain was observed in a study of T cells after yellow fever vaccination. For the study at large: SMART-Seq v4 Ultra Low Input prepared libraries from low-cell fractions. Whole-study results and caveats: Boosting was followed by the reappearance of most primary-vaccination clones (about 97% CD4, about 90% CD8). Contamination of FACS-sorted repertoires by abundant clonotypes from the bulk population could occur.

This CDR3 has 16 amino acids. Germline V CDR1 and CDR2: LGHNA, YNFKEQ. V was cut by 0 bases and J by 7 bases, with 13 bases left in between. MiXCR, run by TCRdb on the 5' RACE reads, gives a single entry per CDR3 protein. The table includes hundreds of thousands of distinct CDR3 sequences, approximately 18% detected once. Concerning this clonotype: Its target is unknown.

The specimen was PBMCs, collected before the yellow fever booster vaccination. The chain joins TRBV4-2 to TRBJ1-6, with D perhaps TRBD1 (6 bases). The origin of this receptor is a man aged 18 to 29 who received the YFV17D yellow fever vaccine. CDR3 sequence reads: CASSQDSGVVNSPLHF. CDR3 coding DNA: TGTGCCAGCAGCCAAGACTCAGGGGTGGTCAATTCACCCCTCCACTTT.